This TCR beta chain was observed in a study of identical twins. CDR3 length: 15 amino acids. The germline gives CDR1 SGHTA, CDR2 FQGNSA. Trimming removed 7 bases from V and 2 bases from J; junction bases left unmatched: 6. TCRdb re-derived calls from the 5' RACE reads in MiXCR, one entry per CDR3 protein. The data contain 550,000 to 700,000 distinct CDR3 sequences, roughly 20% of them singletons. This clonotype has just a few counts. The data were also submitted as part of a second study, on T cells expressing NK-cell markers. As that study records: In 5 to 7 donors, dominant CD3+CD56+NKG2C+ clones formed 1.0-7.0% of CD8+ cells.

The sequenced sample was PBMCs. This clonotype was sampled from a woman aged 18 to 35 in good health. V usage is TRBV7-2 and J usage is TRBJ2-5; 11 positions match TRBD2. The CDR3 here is CASTAASGRQETQYF. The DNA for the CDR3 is TGTGCCAGCACCGCAGCTAGCGGGAGGCAAGAGACCCAGTACTTC. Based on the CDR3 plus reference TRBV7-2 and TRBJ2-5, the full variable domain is GAGVSQSPSNKVTEKGKDVELRCDPISGHTALYWYRQSLGQGLEFLIYFQGNSAPDKSGLPSDRFSAERTGGSVSTLTIQRTQQEDSAVYLCASTAASGRQETQYFGPGTRLLVL.